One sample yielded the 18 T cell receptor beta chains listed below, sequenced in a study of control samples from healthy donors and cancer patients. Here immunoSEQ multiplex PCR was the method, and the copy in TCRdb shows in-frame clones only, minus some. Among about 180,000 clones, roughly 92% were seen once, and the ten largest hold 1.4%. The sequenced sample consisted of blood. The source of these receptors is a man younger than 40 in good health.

CDR3 sequence: CAWTGGSREKLFF. The CDR3 DNA reads TGTGCCTGGACAGGGGGCTCACGTGAAAAACTGTTTTTT. This chain joins TRBV30 and TRBJ1-4, with TRBD1 matching 8 bases. Germline CDR1 and CDR2: GTSNPN and SVGIG (reference sequence). J gave up 7 bases and V 4 bases, and 5 bases lay outside the gene matches. This CDR3 contains 13 residues.

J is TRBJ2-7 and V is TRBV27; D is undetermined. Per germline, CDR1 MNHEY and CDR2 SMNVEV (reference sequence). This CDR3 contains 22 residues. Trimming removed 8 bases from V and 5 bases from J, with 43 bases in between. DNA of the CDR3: TGTGCCAGCGGACCGTGGATACCTCAAACTCTAAGGACCCCCGGCAAGGTCAACGAGCAGTACTTC. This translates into CASGPWIPQTLRTPGKVNEQYF.

CDR3 bases: TGCGCCAGCAGCCAGGCGGGGAGCTCCTACAATGAGCAGTTCTTC. Encoded protein: CASSQAGSSYNEQFF. The chain is built from TRBV4-3 and TRBJ2-1, with a tentative D call TRBD2 (6 bases). The germline CDR1 and CDR2 sequences are LGHNA and YSLEER. V dropped 3 bases and J dropped 0 bases, with 9 bases sitting between them. This CDR3 region has 15 residues.

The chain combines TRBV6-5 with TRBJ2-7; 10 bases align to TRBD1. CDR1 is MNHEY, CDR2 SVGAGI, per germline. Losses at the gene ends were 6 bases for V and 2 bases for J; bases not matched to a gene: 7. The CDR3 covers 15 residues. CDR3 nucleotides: TGTGCCAGCAGCCCGACGGGACAGGGGCCCTACGAGCAGTACTTC. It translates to CASSPTGQGPYEQYF.

The CDR3 reads CASSWDRGRNGELFF. CDR3 DNA: TGTGCCAGCAGTTGGGACAGGGGGCGGAACGGGGAGCTGTTTTTT. The V call is TRBV6-5, the J call TRBJ2-2, with TRBD1 identical over 12 bases. With 4 bases clipped from V and 7 bases from J, the junction kept 4 bases outside the gene matches. The CDR3 contains 15 residues. The germline CDR1 and CDR2 sequences are MNHEY and SVGAGI.

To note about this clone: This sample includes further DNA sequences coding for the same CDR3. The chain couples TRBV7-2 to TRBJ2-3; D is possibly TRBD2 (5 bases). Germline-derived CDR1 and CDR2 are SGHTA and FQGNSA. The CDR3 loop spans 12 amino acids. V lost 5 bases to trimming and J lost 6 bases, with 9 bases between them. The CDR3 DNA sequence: TGTGCCAGCAGCCGGGATCGGGATACGCAGTATTTT. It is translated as CASSRDRDTQYF.

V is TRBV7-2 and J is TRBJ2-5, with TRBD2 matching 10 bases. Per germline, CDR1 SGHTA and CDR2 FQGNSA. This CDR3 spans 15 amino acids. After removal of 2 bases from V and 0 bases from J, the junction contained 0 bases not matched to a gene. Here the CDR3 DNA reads TGTGCCAGCAGCTTAACTAGCGGGAACCAAGAGACCCAGTACTTC. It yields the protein CASSLTSGNQETQYF. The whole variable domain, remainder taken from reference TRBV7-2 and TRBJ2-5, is GAGVSQSPSNKVTEKGKDVELRCDPISGHTALYWYRQSLGQGLEFLIYFQGNSAPDKSGLPSDRFSAERTGGSVSTLTIQRTQQEDSAVYLCASSLTSGNQETQYFGPGTRLLVL.

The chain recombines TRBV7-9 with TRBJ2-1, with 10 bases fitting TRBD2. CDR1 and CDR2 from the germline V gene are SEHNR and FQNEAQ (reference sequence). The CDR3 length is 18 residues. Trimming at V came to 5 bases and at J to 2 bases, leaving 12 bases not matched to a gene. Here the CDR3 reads CASSARRGTSATYNEQFF. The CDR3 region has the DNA TGTGCCAGCAGCGCAAGGCGCGGGACTAGCGCTACCTACAATGAGCAGTTCTTC.

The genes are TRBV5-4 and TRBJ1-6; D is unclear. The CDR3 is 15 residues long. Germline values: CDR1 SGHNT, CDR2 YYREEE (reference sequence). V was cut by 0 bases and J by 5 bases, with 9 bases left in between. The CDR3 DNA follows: TGTGCCAGCAGCTTGGCGGGTCTGGATAATTCACCCCTCCACTTT. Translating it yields CASSLAGLDNSPLHF.

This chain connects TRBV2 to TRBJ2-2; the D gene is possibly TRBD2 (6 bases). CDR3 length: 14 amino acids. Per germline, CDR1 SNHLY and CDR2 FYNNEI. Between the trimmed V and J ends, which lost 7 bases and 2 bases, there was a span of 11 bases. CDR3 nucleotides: TGTGCCAGCAAGGGGACTTCTAACACCGGGGAGCTGTTTTTT. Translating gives CASKGTSNTGELFF. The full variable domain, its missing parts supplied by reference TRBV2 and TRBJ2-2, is EPEVTQTPSHQVTQMGQEVILRCVPISNHLYFYWYRQILGQKVEFLVSFYNNEISEKSEIFDDQFSVERPDGSNFTLKIRSTKLEDSAMYFCASKGTSNTGELFFGEGSRLTVL.

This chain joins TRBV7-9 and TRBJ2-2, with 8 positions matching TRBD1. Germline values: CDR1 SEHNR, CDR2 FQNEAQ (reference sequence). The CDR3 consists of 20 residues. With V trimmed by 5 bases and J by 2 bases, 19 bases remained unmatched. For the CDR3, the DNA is TGTGCCAGCAGCACTCAACTTATCGAGACAGGGGAACAAAACACCGGGGAGCTGTTTTTT. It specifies CASSTQLIETGEQNTGELFF.

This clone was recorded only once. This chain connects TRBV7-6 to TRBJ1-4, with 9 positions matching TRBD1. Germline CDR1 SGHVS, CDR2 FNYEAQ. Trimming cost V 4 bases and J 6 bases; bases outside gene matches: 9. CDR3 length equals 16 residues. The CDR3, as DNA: TGTGCCAGCAGCTCCTACGGAGGGACAGGGTATGAAAAACTGTTTTTT. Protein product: CASSSYGGTGYEKLFF.

The DNA for the CDR3 is TGTGCCTGGAACGCTAAGGGGATTGGTTCACTTCAGCCCCAGCATTTT. This encodes CAWNAKGIGSLQPQHF. The rearrangement joins TRBV30 to TRBJ1-5; D might be TRBD1 (5 bases). The CDR3 loop spans 16 amino acids. V lost 4 bases to trimming and J lost 6 bases, with 22 bases between them. Germline CDR1 reads GTSNPN; CDR2 reads SVGIG (reference sequence).

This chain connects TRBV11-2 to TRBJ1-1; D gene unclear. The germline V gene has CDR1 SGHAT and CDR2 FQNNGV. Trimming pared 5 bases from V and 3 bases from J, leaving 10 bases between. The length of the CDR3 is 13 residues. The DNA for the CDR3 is TGTGCCAGCAGCGCCATAAGGTACACTGAAGCTTTCTTT. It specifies CASSAIRYTEAFF.

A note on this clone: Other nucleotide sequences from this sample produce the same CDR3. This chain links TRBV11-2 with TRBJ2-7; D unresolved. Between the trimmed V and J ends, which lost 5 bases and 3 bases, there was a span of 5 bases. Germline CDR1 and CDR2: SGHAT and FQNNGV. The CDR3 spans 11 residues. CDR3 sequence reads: CASSVSYEQYF. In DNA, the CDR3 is TGTGCCAGCAGCGTTAGCTACGAGCAGTACTTC. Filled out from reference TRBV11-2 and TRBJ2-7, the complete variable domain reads EAGVAQSPRYKIIEKRQSVAFWCNPISGHATLYWYQQILGQGPKLLIQFQNNGVVDDSQLPKDRFSAERLKGVDSTLKIQPAKLEDSAVYLCASSVSYEQYFGPGTRLTVT.

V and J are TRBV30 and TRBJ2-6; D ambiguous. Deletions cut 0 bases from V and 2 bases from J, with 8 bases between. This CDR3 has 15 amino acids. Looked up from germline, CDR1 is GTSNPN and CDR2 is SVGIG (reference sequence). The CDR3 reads CAWSVRAAGANVLTF. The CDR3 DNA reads TGTGCCTGGAGTGTTCGGGCCGCTGGGGCCAACGTCCTGACTTTC. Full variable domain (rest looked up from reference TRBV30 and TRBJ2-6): SQTIHQWPATLVQPVGSPLSLECTVEGTSNPNLYWYRQAAGRGLQLLFYSVGIGQISSEVPQNLSASRPQDRQFILSSKKLLLSDSGFYLCAWSVRAAGANVLTFGAGSRLTVL.

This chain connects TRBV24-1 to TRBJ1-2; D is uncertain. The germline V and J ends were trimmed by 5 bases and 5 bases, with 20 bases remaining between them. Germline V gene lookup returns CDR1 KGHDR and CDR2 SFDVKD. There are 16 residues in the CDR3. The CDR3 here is CATSASGSYRNYGYTF. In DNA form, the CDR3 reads TGTGCCACCAGTGCCTCTGGGTCTTATAGGAATTATGGCTACACCTTC.

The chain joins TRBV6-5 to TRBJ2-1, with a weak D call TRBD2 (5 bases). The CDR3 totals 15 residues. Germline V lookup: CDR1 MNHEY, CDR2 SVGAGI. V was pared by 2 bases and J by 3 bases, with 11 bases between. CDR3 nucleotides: TGTGCCAGCAGTTACCGCGGGTTTGACTACAATGAGCAGTTCTTC. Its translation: CASSYRGFDYNEQFF.